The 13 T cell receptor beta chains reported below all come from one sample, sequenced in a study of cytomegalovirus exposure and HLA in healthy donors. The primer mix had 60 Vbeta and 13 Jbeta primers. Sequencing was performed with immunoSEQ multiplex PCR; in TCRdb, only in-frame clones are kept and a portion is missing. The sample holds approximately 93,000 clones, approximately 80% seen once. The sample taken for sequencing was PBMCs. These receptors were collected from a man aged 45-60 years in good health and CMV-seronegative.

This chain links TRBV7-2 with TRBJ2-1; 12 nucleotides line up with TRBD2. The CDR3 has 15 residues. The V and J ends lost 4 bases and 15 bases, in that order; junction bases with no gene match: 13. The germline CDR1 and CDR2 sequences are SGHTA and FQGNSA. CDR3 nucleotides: TGTGCCAGCAGCTCCGGACTAGCGGGGCCAAAAAACCCGTTCTTC. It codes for CASSSGLAGPKNPFF.

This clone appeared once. The DNA for the CDR3 is TGTGCCAGCAGCCCAACTCCCTTCCTAGGGGCCCACTACGAGCAGTACTTC. This gives the protein CASSPTPFLGAHYEQYF. V gene TRBV7-9 combines with J gene TRBJ2-7; tentatively, D is TRBD1 (5 bases). Trimming took off 5 bases at V and 3 bases at J, with 23 bases between the two ends. The germline V gene has CDR1 SEHNR and CDR2 FQNEAQ (reference sequence). The CDR3 has 17 amino acids.

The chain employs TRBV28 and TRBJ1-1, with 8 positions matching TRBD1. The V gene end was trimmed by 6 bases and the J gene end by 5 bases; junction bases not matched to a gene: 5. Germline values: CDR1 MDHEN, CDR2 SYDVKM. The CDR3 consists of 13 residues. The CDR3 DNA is TGTGCCAGCAGCCGACAGGGGAGGACTGAAGCTTTCTTT. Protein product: CASSRQGRTEAFF.

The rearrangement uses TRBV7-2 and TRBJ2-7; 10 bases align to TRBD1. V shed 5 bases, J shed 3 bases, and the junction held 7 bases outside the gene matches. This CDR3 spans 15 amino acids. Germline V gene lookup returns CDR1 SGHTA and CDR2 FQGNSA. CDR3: CASSARDRGLYEQYF. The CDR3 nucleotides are TGTGCCAGCAGCGCCCGGGACAGGGGTCTCTACGAGCAGTACTTC.

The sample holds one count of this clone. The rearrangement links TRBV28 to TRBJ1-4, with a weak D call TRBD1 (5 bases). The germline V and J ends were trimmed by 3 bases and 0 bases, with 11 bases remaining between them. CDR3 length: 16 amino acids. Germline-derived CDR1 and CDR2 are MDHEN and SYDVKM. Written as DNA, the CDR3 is TGTGCCAGCAGTTTTAGTTTGACAGCAACTAATGAAAAACTGTTTTTT. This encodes CASSFSLTATNEKLFF. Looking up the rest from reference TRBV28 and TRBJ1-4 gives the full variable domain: DVKVTQSSRYLVKRTGEKVFLECVQDMDHENMFWYRQDPGLGLRLIYFSYDVKMKEKGDIPEGYSVSREKKERFSLILESASTNQTSMYLCASSFSLTATNEKLFFGSGTQLSVL.

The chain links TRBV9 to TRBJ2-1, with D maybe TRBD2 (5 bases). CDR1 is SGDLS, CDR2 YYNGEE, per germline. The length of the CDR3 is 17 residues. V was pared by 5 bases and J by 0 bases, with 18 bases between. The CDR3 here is CASSLRLAESSYNEQFF. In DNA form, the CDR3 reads TGTGCCAGCAGTCTGCGGCTAGCAGAAAGCTCCTACAATGAGCAGTTCTTC.

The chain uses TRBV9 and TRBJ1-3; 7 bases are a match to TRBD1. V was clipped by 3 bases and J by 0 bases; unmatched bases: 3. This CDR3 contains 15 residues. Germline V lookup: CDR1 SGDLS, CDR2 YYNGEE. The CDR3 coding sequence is TGTGCCAGCAGCGGAACAGGGGACTCTGGAAACACCATATATTTT. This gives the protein CASSGTGDSGNTIYF.

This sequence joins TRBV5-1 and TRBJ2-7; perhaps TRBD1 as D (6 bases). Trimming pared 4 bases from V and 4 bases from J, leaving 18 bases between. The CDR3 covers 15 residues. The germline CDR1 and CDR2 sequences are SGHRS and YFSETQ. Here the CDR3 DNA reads TGCGCCAGCAGCCCCGCCCCGGACAGCTTTTACGAGCAGTACTTC. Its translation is CASSPAPDSFYEQYF.

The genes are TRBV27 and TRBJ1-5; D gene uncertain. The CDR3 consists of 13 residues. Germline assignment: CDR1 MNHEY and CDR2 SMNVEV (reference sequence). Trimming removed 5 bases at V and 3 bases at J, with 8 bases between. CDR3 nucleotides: TGTGCCAGCAGTCGAGCCTTCAATCAGCCCCAGCATTTT. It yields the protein CASSRAFNQPQHF.

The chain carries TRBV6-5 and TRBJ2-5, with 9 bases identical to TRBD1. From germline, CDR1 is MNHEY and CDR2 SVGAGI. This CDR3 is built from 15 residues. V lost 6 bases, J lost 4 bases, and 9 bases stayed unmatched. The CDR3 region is CASRPLRQGGETQYF. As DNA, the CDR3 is TGTGCCAGCAGACCCCTCAGACAGGGGGGAGAGACCCAGTACTTC.

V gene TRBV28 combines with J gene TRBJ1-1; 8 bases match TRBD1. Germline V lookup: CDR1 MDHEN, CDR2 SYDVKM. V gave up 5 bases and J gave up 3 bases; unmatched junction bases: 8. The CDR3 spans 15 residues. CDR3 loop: CASSGDRTLDTEAFF. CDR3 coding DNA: TGTGCCAGCAGTGGGGACAGGACCTTGGACACTGAAGCTTTCTTT.

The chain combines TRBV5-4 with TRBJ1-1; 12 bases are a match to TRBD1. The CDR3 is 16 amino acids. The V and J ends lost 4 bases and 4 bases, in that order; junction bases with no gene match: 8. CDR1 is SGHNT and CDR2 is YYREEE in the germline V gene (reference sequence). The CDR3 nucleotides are TGTGCCAGCAGCGCCCGGGACAGGGGGCCAGGCACTGAAGCTTTCTTT. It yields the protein CASSARDRGPGTEAFF.

As DNA, the CDR3 is TGTGCCAGCTCTACCGGCAGGGGAGCCAAAAACATTCAGTACTTC. It encodes CASSTGRGAKNIQYF. The chain carries TRBV6-1 and TRBJ2-4, with D perhaps matching TRBD1 (6 bases). Between the trimmed V and J ends, which lost 8 bases and 0 bases, there was a span of 14 bases. Germline CDR1 is MNHNS and CDR2 is SASEGT. The CDR3 has 15 residues.